Below are 7 T cell receptor beta chains sequenced from a single sample in a study of blood T cell repertoires in COVID-19. The data were produced by immunoSEQ multiplex PCR, yet TCRdb's version contains in-frame clones alone and is incomplete. The sample shows approximately 380,000 clones, more than 70% of them seen only once. Sequenced input: PBMCs or T cells enriched from blood (not recorded which). All receptors derive from a woman between 18 and 29 years old who had recovered from COVID-19.

The gene calls are TRBV27 and TRBJ1-2; 7 bases agree with TRBD1. The CDR3 consists of 16 residues. V lost 4 bases to trimming and J lost 4 bases; unmatched junction nucleotides: 12. Per germline, CDR1 MNHEY and CDR2 SMNVEV (reference sequence). CDR3 loop: CASSSQILGQSYGYTF. DNA for the CDR3: TGTGCCAGCAGTTCCCAGATCCTGGGACAGTCCTATGGCTACACCTTC.

A few counts support this clone. The chain carries TRBV7-6 and TRBJ2-1; possible D gene TRBD1, 5 bases. The V end was cut by 5 bases, the J end by 9 bases, with 11 bases between. The germline V gene has CDR1 SGHVS and CDR2 FNYEAQ. This CDR3 is 12 amino acids long. CDR3 coding DNA: TGTGCCAGCAGCCTTGGACAAAGTGAGCAGTTCTTC. It yields the protein CASSLGQSEQFF.

As DNA, the CDR3 is TGTGCCTGGGGACCCCAGGGACTGACGTTAGGTGAAAAACTGTTTTTT. This sequence encodes CAWGPQGLTLGEKLFF. The rearrangement joins TRBV30 to TRBJ1-4; a weak D match, TRBD1 (5 bases). V lost 5 bases and J 7 bases, leaving 23 bases between the germline ends. The CDR3 is 16 amino acids. Germline CDR1 and CDR2: GTSNPN and SVGIG (reference sequence). Variable domain in full (rest from reference TRBV30 and TRBJ1-4): SQTIHQWPATLVQPVGSPLSLECTVEGTSNPNLYWYRQAAGRGLQLLFYSVGIGQISSEVPQNLSASRPQDRQFILSSKKLLLSDSGFYLCAWGPQGLTLGEKLFFGSGTQLSVL.

This chain uses TRBV9 with TRBJ2-3; TRBD2 matches 11 bases. Germline V gives CDR1 SGDLS, CDR2 YYNGEE. Trimming cost V 3 bases and J 0 bases; bases outside gene matches: 6. This CDR3 region has 17 residues. This CDR3 reads CASSDRLAGRSTDTQYF. The CDR3 DNA follows: TGTGCCAGCAGCGACCGACTAGCGGGGAGGAGCACAGATACGCAGTATTTT.

The V and J genes are TRBV27 and TRBJ1-1, with 11 bases aligning to TRBD1. Losses at the gene ends were 5 bases for V and 3 bases for J; bases not matched to a gene: 5. The CDR3 consists of 15 residues. The germline V gene encodes CDR1 MNHEY and CDR2 SMNVEV (reference sequence). The CDR3 DNA follows: TGTGCCAGCAGTCGGACAGGGGGCGGGTACACTGAAGCTTTCTTT. This gives the protein CASSRTGGGYTEAFF.

The chain has TRBV28 and TRBJ1-1; TRBD1 might be the D (5 bases). The germline V gene has CDR1 MDHEN and CDR2 SYDVKM. The CDR3 extends over 13 amino acids. V gave up 7 bases and J gave up 0 bases, with 9 bases separating them. The CDR3 region is CASTSGVNTEAFF. DNA for the CDR3: TGTGCCAGCACCTCGGGGGTGAACACTGAAGCTTTCTTT.

The chain joins TRBV18 to TRBJ2-7; D unclear. Trimming shortened V by 6 bases and J by 7 bases, and 19 bases separated the two germline ends. Per the germline V gene, CDR1 is KGHSH and CDR2 is LQKENI. The CDR3 loop spans 14 amino acids. This CDR3 is CASSHDTSNNEQYF. The CDR3 region has the DNA TGTGCCAGCTCTCACGACACCAGTAACAATGAGCAGTACTTC.